A single sample is the source of the 3 T cell receptor beta chains below, sequenced in a study of T cells in Graves' hyperthyroidism and ophthalmopathy. The investigators amplified TCR beta CDR3 regions from RNA transcripts. The study used the HTBI primer set for a first-round RT-PCR of the TCR CDR3. Each CDR3 protein is one row after TCRdb ran MiXCR on the multiplex PCR reads. The sample has fewer than 850,000 distinct CDR3 sequences; 17% are singletons. The specimen was blood. Receptors were obtained from a man aged 50-60 years with Graves' hyperthyroidism.

This clonotype was recorded many times. The chain recombines TRBV2 with TRBJ2-3; D uncertain. V lost 3 bases and J lost 0, with 7 bases in between. The CDR3 totals 14 residues. From germline, CDR1 is SNHLY and CDR2 FYNNEI. The CDR3 coding sequence is TGTGCCAGCAGTGAGGCTCTTAGCACAGATACGCAGTATTTT. This encodes CASSEALSTDTQYF.

The V and J genes are TRBV27 and TRBJ1-3, with D tentatively TRBD1 (5 bases). The CDR3 runs to 15 residues. Germline assignment: CDR1 MNHEY and CDR2 SMNVEV (reference sequence). V was shortened by 3 bases and J by 4 bases, with 13 bases between the two germline ends. The CDR3 DNA is TGTGCCAGCAGTTTCCCCCCAGGGTACGGAAACACCATATATTTT. It is translated as CASSFPPGYGNTIYF.

This clonotype was counted ten times or more. The CDR3 region is CAISGQGNTEAFF. The CDR3 coding sequence is TGTGCCATCAGTGGACAGGGGAACACTGAAGCTTTCTTT. The J gene is TRBJ1-1, the V gene TRBV10-3; 7 bases are shared with TRBD1. This CDR3 has 13 amino acids. J gave up 1 base and V 4 bases, and 0 bases lay outside the gene matches. The germline V gene has CDR1 ENHRY and CDR2 SYGVKD.